The T cell receptor (beta chain) described here comes from a study of cytomegalovirus exposure and HLA in healthy donors. Regarding the study as a whole: Investigators reported under 200 TCR beta chains as tied to cytomegalovirus. Both high specificity and high sensitivity reportedly marked the classifier's diagnosis of cytomegalovirus status.

The CDR3 is 15 residues long. Germline V CDR1 and CDR2: MGHRA, YSYEKL. Trimming removed 1 base at V and 2 bases at J, with 11 bases between. Concerning this clone itself: Its specificity is unknown.

Assay: immunoSEQ multiplex PCR; the TCRdb copy retains only in-frame clones and omits some. This sample has roughly 100,000 clones, with 85% to 95% found just once. The specimen was PBMCs. The V gene is TRBV4-1, the J gene TRBJ1-2, with D hard to call. This receptor was obtained from a woman younger than 35 in good health and CMV-seronegative. CDR3 amino acids: CASSQGEGTNYGYTF. In nucleotides, the CDR3 is TGCGCCAGCAGCCAAGGAGAGGGAACGAACTATGGCTACACCTTC.